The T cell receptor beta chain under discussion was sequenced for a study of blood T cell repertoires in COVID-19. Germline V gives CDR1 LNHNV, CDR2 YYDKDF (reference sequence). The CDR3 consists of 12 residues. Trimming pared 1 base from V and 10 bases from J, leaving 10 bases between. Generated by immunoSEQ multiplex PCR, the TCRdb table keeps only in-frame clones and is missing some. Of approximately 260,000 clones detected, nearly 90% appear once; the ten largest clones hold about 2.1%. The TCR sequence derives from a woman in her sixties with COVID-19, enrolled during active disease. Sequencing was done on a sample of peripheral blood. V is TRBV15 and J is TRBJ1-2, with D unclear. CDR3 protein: CATSRVEGDYTF. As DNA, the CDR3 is TGTGCCACCAGCAGAGTCGAGGGAGACTACACCTTC.